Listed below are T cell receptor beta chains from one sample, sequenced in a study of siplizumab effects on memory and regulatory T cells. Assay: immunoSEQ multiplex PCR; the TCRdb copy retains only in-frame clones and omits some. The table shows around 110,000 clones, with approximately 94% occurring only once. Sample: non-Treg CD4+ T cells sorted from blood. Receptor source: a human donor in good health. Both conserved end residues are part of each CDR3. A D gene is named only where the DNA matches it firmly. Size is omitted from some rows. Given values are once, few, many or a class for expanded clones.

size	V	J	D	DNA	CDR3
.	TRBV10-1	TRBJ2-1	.	TGCGCCTGGTTAGAGAAAACGACGTACAATGAGCAGTTCTTC	CAWLEKTTYNEQFF
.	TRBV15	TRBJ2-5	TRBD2	TGTGCCACCAGCTTTAGACTAGCGGAAGAGACCCAGTACTTC	CATSFRLAEETQYF
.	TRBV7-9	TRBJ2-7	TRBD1	TGTGCCAGCAGCTCACTCTCAACAGGGGACGAGCAGTACTTC	CASSSLSTGDEQYF
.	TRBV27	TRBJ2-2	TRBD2	TGTGCCAGCAGTTTATCGGGTAGCGGGACGAACACCGGGGAGCTGTTTTTT	CASSLSGSGTNTGELFF
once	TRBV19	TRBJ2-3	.	TGTGCCAGTAGACGGGACAAGCGCACAGATACGCAGTATTTT	CASRRDKRTDTQYF
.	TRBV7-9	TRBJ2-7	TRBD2	TGTGCCAGCAGCATGCCCTCCGGGACTAGCGGGGGAAAGTCCTACGAGCAGTACTTC	CASSMPSGTSGGKSYEQYF
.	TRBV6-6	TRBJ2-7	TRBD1	TGTGCCAGCAGTCACGGGACAGGGTCGGGCGAGCAGTACTTC	CASSHGTGSGEQYF
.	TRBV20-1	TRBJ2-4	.	TGCAGTGCTAGCCTGACTGGGATACAGTACTTC	CSASLTGIQYF
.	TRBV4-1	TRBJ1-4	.	TGCGCCAGCAGCCGATTAGGGGTTGGGGGTGAAAAACTGTTTTTT	CASSRLGVGGEKLFF
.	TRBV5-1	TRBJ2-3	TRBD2	TGCGCCAGCAGCTTGGCCTTGATAGCGGGGGGAAGCACAGATACGCAGTATTTT	CASSLALIAGGSTDTQYF
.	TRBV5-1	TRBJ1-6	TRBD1	TGCGCCAGCAGCTGGGACAGTGCCTATAATTCACCCCTCCACTTT	CASSWDSAYNSPLHF
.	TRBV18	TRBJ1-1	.	TGTGCCAGCTCACCACCGTTAGGCGACACTGAAGCTTTCTTT	CASSPPLGDTEAFF
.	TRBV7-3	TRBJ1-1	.	TGTGCCAGCAGCTTAAAAGCCCCACCAACTGAAGCTTTCTTT	CASSLKAPPTEAFF
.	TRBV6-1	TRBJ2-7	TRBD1	TGTGCCAGCAGTGCCGGGACAGGGCTGTTCGAGCAGTACTTC	CASSAGTGLFEQYF
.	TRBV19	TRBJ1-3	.	TGTGCCAGTAGTATGTTGTCAGGGGGAAACACCATATATTTT	CASSMLSGGNTIYF
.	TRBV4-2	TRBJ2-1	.	TGTGCCAGCACCCACCAGGGGGGCGATGAGCAGTTCTTC	CASTHQGGDEQFF
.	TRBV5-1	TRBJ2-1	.	TGCGCCAGCAGCTTGGCCGGCACGGGGAGCTCCTACAATGAGCAGTTCTTC	CASSLAGTGSSYNEQFF
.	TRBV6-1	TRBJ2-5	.	TGTGCCAGCAGTGAATCCGGGGGGCAGAAGACCCAGTACTTC	CASSESGGQKTQYF
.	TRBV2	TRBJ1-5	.	TGTGCCAGCACCCGACAGGTCCTCCTAGTAGGCAATCAGCCCCAGCATTTT	CASTRQVLLVGNQPQHF
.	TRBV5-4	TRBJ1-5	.	TGTGCCAGCAGCGGCGGTTTGCTACGGGACCAGCCCCAGCATTTT	CASSGGLLRDQPQHF
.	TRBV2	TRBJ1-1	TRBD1	TGTGCCAGCAGGGGACAGGGGGCGGGGGACACTGAAGCTTTCTTT	CASRGQGAGDTEAFF
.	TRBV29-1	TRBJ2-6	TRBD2	TGCAGCGCCCTGGGCGGGGGCTCTGGGGCCAACGTCCTGACTTTC	CSALGGGSGANVLTF
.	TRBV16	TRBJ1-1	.	TGTGCCAGCAGCCAATATAGGCGAACGAACACTGAAGCTTTCTTT	CASSQYRRTNTEAFF
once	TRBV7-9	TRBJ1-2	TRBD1	TGTGCCAGCAGCCGACACCTGACAGGGGGCGACTATGGCTACACCTTC	CASSRHLTGGDYGYTF
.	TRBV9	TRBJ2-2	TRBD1	TGTGCCAGCAGCGTAGGTGCAGGGACAGCGAACACCGGGGAGCTGTTTTTT	CASSVGAGTANTGELFF
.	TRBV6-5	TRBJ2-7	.	TGTGCCAGCAGTCAGGGTTTCACCTACGAGCAGTACTTC	CASSQGFTYEQYF
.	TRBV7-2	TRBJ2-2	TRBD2	TGTGCCAGCAGCATGGGACTAGCGGGGACCGGGGAGCTGTTTTTT	CASSMGLAGTGELFF
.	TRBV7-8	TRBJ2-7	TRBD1	TGTGCCAGCAGCTTAGAGGAGGGACAGGGAACCTACGAGCAGTACTTC	CASSLEEGQGTYEQYF
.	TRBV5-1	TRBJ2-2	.	TGCGCCAGCAGCTTGGCCGAACATCCCTCCGGGGAGCTGTTTTTT	CASSLAEHPSGELFF
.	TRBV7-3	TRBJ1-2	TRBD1	TGTGCCAGCAGCTCTGGAGGGGGCAACGGCTACACCTTC	CASSSGGGNGYTF
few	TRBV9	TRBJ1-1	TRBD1	TGTGCCAGCAGCCCCGAGACAGGGTTCTCTGAAGCTTTCTTT	CASSPETGFSEAFF
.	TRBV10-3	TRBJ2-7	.	TGTGCCATCAGTGTAGGAGCAACCTACGAGCAGTACTTC	CAISVGATYEQYF
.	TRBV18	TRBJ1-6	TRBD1	TGTGCCAGCTCACCAGAGACAGGGGTCCGGAATTCACCCCTCCACTTT	CASSPETGVRNSPLHF
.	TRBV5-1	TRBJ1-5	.	TGCGCCAGCAGCTTGGTGGGCAATCAGCCCCAGCATTTT	CASSLVGNQPQHF
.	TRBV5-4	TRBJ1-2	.	TGTGCCAGCAGTCCTGGACCTACACAAGCTAACTATGGCTACACCTTC	CASSPGPTQANYGYTF
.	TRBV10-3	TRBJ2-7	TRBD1	TGTGCCATCAGTGCGACAGGGGGCGAGCAGTACTTC	CAISATGGEQYF
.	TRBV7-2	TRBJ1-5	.	TGTGCCAGCAGCTTAGGGGTTTCAGGGGCTCAGCCCCAGCATTTT	CASSLGVSGAQPQHF
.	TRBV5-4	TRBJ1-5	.	TGTGCCAGCAGCTTGGAAGGGAGCAATCAGCCCCAGCATTTT	CASSLEGSNQPQHF
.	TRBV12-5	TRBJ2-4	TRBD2	TGTGCTAGTGCCCCCAATAGCGGGATCAAAAACATTCAGTACTTC	CASAPNSGIKNIQYF
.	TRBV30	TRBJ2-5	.	TGTGCCTGGAGTGTCTCGGAGACCCAGTACTTC	CAWSVSETQYF
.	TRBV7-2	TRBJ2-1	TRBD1	TGTGCCAGCAGCCCATGGGACAGGGGGGATGAGCAGTTCTTC	CASSPWDRGDEQFF
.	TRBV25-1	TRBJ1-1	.	TGTGCCAGCAGTTCCCGGGGGGGCGCATTGAACACTGAAGCTTTCTTT	CASSSRGGALNTEAFF
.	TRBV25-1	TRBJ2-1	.	TGTGCCAGCAGTGCGACCGGGACGACAAATGAGCAGTTCTTC	CASSATGTTNEQFF
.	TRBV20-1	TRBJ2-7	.	TGCAGTGCTAGAGACGGGGTCCTGCAGTACTTC	CSARDGVLQYF
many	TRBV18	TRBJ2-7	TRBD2	TGTGCCAGCTCCCCTCCCGGGAGGGCCTACGAGCAGTACTTC	CASSPPGRAYEQYF
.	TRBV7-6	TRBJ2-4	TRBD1	TGTGCCAGCAGCAGACGGGGACAGGAAAACATTCAGTACTTC	CASSRRGQENIQYF
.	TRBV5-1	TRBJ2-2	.	TGCGCCAGCAGCACAGCAATTTCCACCGGGGAGCTGTTTTTT	CASSTAISTGELFF
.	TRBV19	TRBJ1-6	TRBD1	TGTGCCAGTAGAACAGGGGGCGCGAGATCACCCCTCCACTTT	CASRTGGARSPLHF
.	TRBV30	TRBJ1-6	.	TGTGCCTGGAGTGTCGGTCCTTATAATTCACCCCTCCACTTT	CAWSVGPYNSPLHF
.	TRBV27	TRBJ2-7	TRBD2	TGTGCCAGCACCTTGACTAGCGGAGAACCTTACGAGCAGTACTTC	CASTLTSGEPYEQYF
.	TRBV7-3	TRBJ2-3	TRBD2	TGTGCCAGCAGGTTCGCGGGAGAAGATACGCAGTATTTT	CASRFAGEDTQYF
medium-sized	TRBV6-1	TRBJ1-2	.	TGTGCCAGCAGTGTACAGGTTAACTATGGCTACACCTTC	CASSVQVNYGYTF
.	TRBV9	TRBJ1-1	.	TGTGCCAGCAGCGTAGGGCCAGGGTGGGTGAACACTGAAGCTTTCTTT	CASSVGPGWVNTEAFF
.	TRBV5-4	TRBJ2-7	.	TGTGCCAGCAGCCCCCCGGGGGACTACGAGCAGTACTTC	CASSPPGDYEQYF
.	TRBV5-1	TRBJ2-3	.	TGCGCCAGCAGCCCATCTCGCACAGATACGCAGTATTTT	CASSPSRTDTQYF
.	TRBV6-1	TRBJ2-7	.	TGTGCCAGCAATAGACGTGAGGGGGACGAGCAGTACTTC	CASNRREGDEQYF
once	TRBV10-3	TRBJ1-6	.	TGTGCCATCAGCCCCGTTGCGGACAGACATACCCCTCCAAATTCACCCCTCCACTTT	CAISPVADRHTPPNSPLHF
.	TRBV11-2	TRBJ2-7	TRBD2	TGTGCCAGCAAGCTAGCGGGAACCTACGAGCAGTACTTC	CASKLAGTYEQYF
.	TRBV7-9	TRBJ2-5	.	TGTGCCAGCAGCCCCCCCTGGGGGAGTGGGGAGACCCAGTACTTC	CASSPPWGSGETQYF
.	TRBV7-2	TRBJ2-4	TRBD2	TGTGCCAGCAGCTTCGGGGGGGCGCCGGGAAACATTCAGTACTTC	CASSFGGAPGNIQYF